A single sample is the source of the 12 T cell receptor beta chains below, sequenced in a study of Ad26.COV2.S vaccination and SARS-CoV-2 variants. Generated by immunoSEQ multiplex PCR, the TCRdb table keeps only in-frame clones and is missing some. The sample carries roughly 180,000 clones, approximately 90% recorded once. The sample in question was peripheral blood, obtained after recovery from COVID-19. Every receptor here comes from a human donor who had recovered from COVID-19.

The gene calls are TRBV27 and TRBJ2-6, with 10 nucleotides matching TRBD1. Germline V CDR1 and CDR2: MNHEY, SMNVEV (reference sequence). With 6 bases clipped from V and 4 bases from J, the junction kept 9 bases outside the gene matches. This CDR3 spans 17 amino acids. The CDR3 loop reads CASSPGTGAGGANVLTF. Written as DNA, the CDR3 is TGTGCCAGCAGCCCCGGGACAGGGGCGGGGGGGGCCAACGTCCTGACTTTC.

The rearrangement links TRBV5-1 to TRBJ2-3; the match to TRBD1 covers 9 bases. The CDR3 contains 13 residues. Germline trimming cut 5 bases from V and 4 bases from J; bases unmatched to any gene: 2. Germline lookup yields CDR1 SGHRS and CDR2 YFSETQ. The DNA of the CDR3 is TGCGCCAGCAGGGGACAGGGCGCAGATACGCAGTATTTT. This encodes CASRGQGADTQYF.

The V gene is TRBV5-1, the J gene TRBJ2-7; D might be TRBD1 (6 bases). The V gene lost 2 bases and the J gene lost 4 bases, with 16 bases spanning the gap. CDR1 is SGHRS, CDR2 YFSETQ, per germline. This CDR3 has 15 residues. The CDR3 coding sequence is TGCGCCAGCAGCTTTAGGGCAGGGGTTCAGTACGAGCAGTACTTC. Protein product: CASSFRAGVQYEQYF.

V gene TRBV3-1 (or the pseudogene TRBV3-2) combines with J gene TRBJ1-1; D is perhaps TRBD1 (5 bases). The germline V gene encodes CDR1 LGHDT and CDR2 YNNKEL (reference sequence). Trimming took 0 bases from V and 10 from J, leaving 12 bases between them. The CDR3 has 13 amino acids. The CDR3 coding sequence is TGTGCCAGCAGCCAAGATCGGGGGGGTCCAGCTTTCTTT. It encodes CASSQDRGGPAFF.

The rearrangement links TRBV11-1 to TRBJ2-5, with D uncertain. Per the germline V gene, CDR1 is SGHAT and CDR2 is FQDESV (reference sequence). This CDR3 region has 14 residues. Trimming shortened V by 0 bases and J by 5 bases, and 10 bases separated the two germline ends. CDR3 amino acids: CASSLANWAETQYF. DNA for the CDR3: TGTGCCAGCAGCTTAGCGAATTGGGCGGAGACCCAGTACTTC.

This rearrangement joins TRBV12-3 or TRBV12-4 to TRBJ2-3; D gene ambiguous. The CDR3 is made up of 11 amino acids. Trimming cost V 4 bases and J 6 bases, with 5 bases left between them. CDR3 sequence (DNA): TGTGCCAGCAGTTCTCTCGATACGCAGTATTTT. This gives the protein CASSSLDTQYF.

The chain carries TRBV5-4 and TRBJ2-6; 7 nucleotides line up with TRBD1. Germline lookup yields CDR1 SGHNT and CDR2 YYREEE (reference sequence). There are 15 residues in the CDR3. The J segment lost 2 bases and the V segment lost 2 bases, leaving 1 base of the junction unmatched. This chain's CDR3 is CASSLQGTGANVLTF. Written as DNA, the CDR3 is TGTGCCAGCAGCTTACAGGGGACTGGGGCCAACGTCCTGACTTTC.

This sequence joins TRBV5-5 and TRBJ1-5; no clear D. This CDR3 spans 14 amino acids. Per germline, CDR1 SGHKS and CDR2 YYEKEE (reference sequence). Trimming pared 0 bases from V and 3 bases from J, leaving 7 bases between. The CDR3 sequence: CASSLGDDNQPQHF. CDR3 nucleotide sequence: TGTGCCAGCAGCTTGGGTGACGACAATCAGCCCCAGCATTTT.

The chain recombines TRBV3-1 (or the pseudogene TRBV3-2) with TRBJ1-4; D is uncertain. Trimming took off 1 base at V and 3 bases at J, with 12 bases between the two ends. The CDR3 contains 16 residues. Germline values: CDR1 LGHDT, CDR2 YNNKEL (reference sequence). CDR3 coding DNA: TGTGCCAGCAGCCAAGTATATGCAGACCCTAATGAAAAACTGTTTTTT. Translated: CASSQVYADPNEKLFF.

The V and J genes are TRBV2 and TRBJ2-7; tentatively, D is TRBD2 (6 bases). The CDR3 length is 14 residues. The V end lost 2 bases, the J end lost 3 bases, and 11 bases lay between the germline ends. Germline loops: CDR1 SNHLY, CDR2 FYNNEI. CDR3 DNA: TGTGCCAGCAGTGAAATATCCGGGGGCTACGAGCAGTACTTC. It is translated as CASSEISGGYEQYF. Full variable domain (outside the CDR3, taken from reference TRBV2 and TRBJ2-7): EPEVTQTPSHQVTQMGQEVILRCVPISNHLYFYWYRQILGQKVEFLVSFYNNEISEKSEIFDDQFSVERPDGSNFTLKIRSTKLEDSAMYFCASSEISGGYEQYFGPGTRLTVT.

This sequence joins TRBV6-5 and TRBJ2-5, with 12 positions matching TRBD2. This CDR3 has 15 residues. V trimming: 7 bases; J trimming: 4 bases; junction bases outside the gene matches: 7. CDR1 is MNHEY and CDR2 is SVGAGI in the germline V gene. CDR3 sequence (DNA): TGTGCCAGCAACCTGGGACTAGCGGGCCGAGAGACCCAGTACTTC. Translation: CASNLGLAGRETQYF.

A few counts support this clone. V is TRBV30 and J is TRBJ2-7, with no clear D. The length of the CDR3 is 13 residues. V gave up 1 base and J gave up 3 bases, with 10 bases separating them. The V gene's germline CDR1 is GTSNPN and CDR2 SVGIG (reference sequence). The CDR3 region is CAWSGVGYYEQYF. The CDR3 DNA sequence: TGTGCCTGGAGTGGGGTAGGCTACTACGAGCAGTACTTC.